The sequence of this TCR beta chain was determined in a study of human T cells and chemical hapten exposure. In the study overall: The study traced per-sample TCR yield variation mainly to small differences in pooled library volumes. Whole-study findings and limits: With DPC sensitization, TCRs exceeding 1 in 1000 frequency showed no change.

Attachment of unique molecular identifiers to individual cDNA molecules was performed in the library. Authors' processing steps: Counting gave a median of about 89,000 TCRs per sample, with values ranging from about 23,224 to 690,600. Each CDR3 protein is one row after TCRdb ran MiXCR on the RACE reads. The V and J calls come from TCRdb's annotation, not from the publication. Of 130,000 or so distinct CDR3 sequences listed, approximately 10% are singletons. This clonotype was seen many times. Antigen unknown. This sample's time point: healthy volunteer bleed at 2 weeks. Unseparated into fractions, whole blood served as the source from which total RNA was extracted. The sequenced sample consisted of whole blood. The TCR sequence derives from a male donor in good health. Some clones in this sample may be carry-over from other donors' samples.

The CDR3 DNA is TGCGCCAGCAGCTTGGTAGCGGGGGGCCGAACCCTCGAGACCCAGTACTTC. Protein product: CASSLVAGGRTLETQYF. The rearrangement uses TRBV5-1 and TRBJ2-5; TRBD2 matches 10 bases. Germline trimming cut 0 bases from V and 5 bases from J; bases unmatched to any gene: 10. Germline-derived CDR1 and CDR2 are SGHRS and YFSETQ. There are 17 residues in the CDR3.